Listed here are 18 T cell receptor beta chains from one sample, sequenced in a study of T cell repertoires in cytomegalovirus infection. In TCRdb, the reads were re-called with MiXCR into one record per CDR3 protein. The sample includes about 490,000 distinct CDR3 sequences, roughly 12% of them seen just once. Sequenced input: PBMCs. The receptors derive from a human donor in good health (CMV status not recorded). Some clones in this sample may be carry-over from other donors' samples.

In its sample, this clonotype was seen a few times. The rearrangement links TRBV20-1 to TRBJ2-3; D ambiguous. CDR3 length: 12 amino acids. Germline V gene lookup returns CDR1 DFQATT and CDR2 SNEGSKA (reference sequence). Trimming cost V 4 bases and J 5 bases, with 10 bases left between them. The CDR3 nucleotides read TGCAGTGCTAAAGGAGCAGGAGATACGCAGTATTTT. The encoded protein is CSAKGAGDTQYF.

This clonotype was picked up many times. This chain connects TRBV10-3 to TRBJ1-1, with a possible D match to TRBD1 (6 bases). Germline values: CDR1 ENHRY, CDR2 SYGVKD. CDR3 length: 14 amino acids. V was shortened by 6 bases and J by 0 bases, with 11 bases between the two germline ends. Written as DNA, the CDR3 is TGTGCCATCAGCGGTGGGGACATGAACACTGAAGCTTTCTTT. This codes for CAISGGDMNTEAFF.

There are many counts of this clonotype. CDR3 sequence reads: CASKTSGSTDTQYF. CDR3 bases: TGTGCCAGCAAGACTAGCGGGAGCACAGATACGCAGTATTTT. This sequence joins TRBV7-9 and TRBJ2-3, with 10 bases aligning to TRBD2. Germline CDR1 and CDR2: SEHNR and FQNEAQ (reference sequence). V shed 7 bases and J 0 bases; nucleotides not matched to a gene: 1. The CDR3 totals 14 residues.

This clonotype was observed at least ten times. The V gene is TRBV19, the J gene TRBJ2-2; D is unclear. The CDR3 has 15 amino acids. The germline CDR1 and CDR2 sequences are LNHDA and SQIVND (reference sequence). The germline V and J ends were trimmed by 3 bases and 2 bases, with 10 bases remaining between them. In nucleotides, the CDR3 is TGTGCCAGTAGTATTCAAACTTTTAACACCGGGGAGCTGTTTTTT. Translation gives CASSIQTFNTGELFF.

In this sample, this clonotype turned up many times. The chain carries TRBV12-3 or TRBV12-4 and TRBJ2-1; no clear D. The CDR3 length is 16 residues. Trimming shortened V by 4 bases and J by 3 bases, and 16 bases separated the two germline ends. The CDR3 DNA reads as TGTGCCAGCAGTTCATCCACTAACAACTTCTACAATGAGCAGTTCTTC. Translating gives CASSSSTNNFYNEQFF.

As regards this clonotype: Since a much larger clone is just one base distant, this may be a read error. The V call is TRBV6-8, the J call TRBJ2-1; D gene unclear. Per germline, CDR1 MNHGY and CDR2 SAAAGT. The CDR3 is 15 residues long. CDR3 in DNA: TGTGCCAGCAGTTACTCGAAACTACTCTACAATGAGCAGATCTTC. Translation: CASSYSKLLYNEQIF.

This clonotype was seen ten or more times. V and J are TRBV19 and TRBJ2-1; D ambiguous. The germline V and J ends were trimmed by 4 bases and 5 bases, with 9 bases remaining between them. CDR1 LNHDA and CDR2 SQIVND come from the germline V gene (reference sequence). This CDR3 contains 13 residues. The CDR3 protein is CASSRASDNEQFF. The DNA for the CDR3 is TGTGCCAGTAGTAGGGCCAGCGACAATGAGCAGTTCTTC.

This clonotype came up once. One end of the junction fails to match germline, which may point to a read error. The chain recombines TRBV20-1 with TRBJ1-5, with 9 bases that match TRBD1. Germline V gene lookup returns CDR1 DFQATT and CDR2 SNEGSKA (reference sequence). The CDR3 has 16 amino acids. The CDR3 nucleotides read TGCAGTGCTAGAGATGGGGGACAGGGTCTTAATCAGCCCCTGCATTTT. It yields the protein CSARDGGQGLNQPLHF.

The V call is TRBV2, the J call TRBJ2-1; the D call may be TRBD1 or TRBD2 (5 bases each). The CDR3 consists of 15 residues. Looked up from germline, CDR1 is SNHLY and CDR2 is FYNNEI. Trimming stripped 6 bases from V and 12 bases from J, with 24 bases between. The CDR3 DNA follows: TGTGCCAGCAGCGAGGGCGAGAGGGGTTTAGGGGTGCAGTTCTTC. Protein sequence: CASSEGERGLGVQFF.

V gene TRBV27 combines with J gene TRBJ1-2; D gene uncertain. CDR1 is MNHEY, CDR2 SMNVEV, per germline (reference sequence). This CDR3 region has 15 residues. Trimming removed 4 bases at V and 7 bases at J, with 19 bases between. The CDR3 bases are TGTGCCAGCAGTTCCGACACTTCAGCTGATGGTGGCTACACCTTC. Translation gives CASSSDTSADGGYTF.

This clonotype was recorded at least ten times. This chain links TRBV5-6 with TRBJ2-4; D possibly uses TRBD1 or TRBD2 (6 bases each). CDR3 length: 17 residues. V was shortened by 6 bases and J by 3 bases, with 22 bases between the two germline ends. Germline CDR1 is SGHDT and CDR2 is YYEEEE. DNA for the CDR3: TGTGCCAGCACCCGTGGGGGGCTCACCGGGGGCAAAAACATTCAGTACTTC. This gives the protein CASTRGGLTGGKNIQYF.

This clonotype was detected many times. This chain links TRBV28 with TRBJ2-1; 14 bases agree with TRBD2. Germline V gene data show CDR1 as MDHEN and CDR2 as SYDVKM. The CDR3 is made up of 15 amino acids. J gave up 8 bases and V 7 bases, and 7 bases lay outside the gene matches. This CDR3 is CASTSGTSGSDEQFF. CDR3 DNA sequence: TGTGCCAGCACCAGCGGGACTAGCGGGAGTGATGAGCAGTTCTTC.

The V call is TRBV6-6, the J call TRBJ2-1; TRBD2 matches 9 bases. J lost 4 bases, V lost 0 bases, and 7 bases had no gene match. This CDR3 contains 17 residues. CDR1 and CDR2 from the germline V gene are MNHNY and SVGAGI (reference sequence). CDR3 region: CASSYSSGTSFYNEQFF. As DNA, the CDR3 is TGTGCCAGCAGTTACTCCTCCGGGACTAGCTTTTACAATGAGCAGTTCTTC.

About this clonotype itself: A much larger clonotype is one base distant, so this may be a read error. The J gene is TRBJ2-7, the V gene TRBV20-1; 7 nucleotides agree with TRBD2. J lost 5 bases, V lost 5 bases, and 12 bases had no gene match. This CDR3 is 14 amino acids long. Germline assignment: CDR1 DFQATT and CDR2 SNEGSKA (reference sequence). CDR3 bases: TGCAGTGCTGAGGGAGGGAGAGGGACTCACGAGCAGTACTTC. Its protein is CSAEGGRGTHEQYF.

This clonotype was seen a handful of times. The CDR3: CASSYSGTGVNTEAFF. The CDR3 DNA sequence: TGTGCCAGCAGTTACTCGGGGACAGGGGTGAACACTGAAGCTTTCTTT. The V call is TRBV6-5, the J call TRBJ1-1; 10 bases are shared with TRBD1. Germline CDR1 reads MNHEY; CDR2 reads SVGAGI. Unmatched junction bases numbered 1, after V lost 0 bases and J lost 0 bases. This CDR3 region has 16 residues.

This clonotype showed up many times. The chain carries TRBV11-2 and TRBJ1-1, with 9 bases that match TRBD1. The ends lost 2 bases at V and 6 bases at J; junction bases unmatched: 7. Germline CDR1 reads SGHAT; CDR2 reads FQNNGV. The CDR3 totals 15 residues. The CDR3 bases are TGTGCCAGCAGCTTAAGGGGACAGGGAGAGGCTGAAGCTTTCTTT. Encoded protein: CASSLRGQGEAEAFF.

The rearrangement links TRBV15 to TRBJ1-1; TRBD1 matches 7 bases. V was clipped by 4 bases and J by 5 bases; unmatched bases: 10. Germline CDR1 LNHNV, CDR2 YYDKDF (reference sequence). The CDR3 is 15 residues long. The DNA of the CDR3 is TGTGCCACCAGCAAAGGAAACAGGGGAGATACTGAAGCTTTCTTT. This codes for CATSKGNRGDTEAFF.

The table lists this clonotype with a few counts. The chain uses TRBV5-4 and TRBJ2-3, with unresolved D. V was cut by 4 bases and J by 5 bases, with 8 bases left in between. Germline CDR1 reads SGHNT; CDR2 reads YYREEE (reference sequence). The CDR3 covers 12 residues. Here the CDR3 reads CASSPYLDTQYF. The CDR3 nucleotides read TGTGCCAGCAGCCCCTATCTAGATACGCAGTATTTT.